This paragraph covers one T cell receptor (beta chain) sequence. PCR employed 60 Vbeta and 13 Jbeta primers. Here immunoSEQ multiplex PCR was the method, and the copy in TCRdb shows in-frame clones only, minus some. The sample totals 200,000 to 250,000 clones. The sample belongs to a study of cytomegalovirus exposure and HLA in healthy donors. From germline, CDR1 is SGHVS and CDR2 FNYEAQ. CDR3 size: 15 residues. Between the trimmed V and J ends, which lost 1 base and 0 bases, there was a span of 7 bases. The specimen was PBMCs. This TCR was recovered from a girl aged 2-9 years in good health and CMV-seropositive. The V gene is TRBV7-6, the J gene TRBJ2-1; possible D gene TRBD2, 5 bases. CDR3 in amino acids: CASSLEGGSYNEQFF. CDR3 nucleotides: TGTGCCAGCAGCTTAGAAGGAGGCTCCTACAATGAGCAGTTCTTC.